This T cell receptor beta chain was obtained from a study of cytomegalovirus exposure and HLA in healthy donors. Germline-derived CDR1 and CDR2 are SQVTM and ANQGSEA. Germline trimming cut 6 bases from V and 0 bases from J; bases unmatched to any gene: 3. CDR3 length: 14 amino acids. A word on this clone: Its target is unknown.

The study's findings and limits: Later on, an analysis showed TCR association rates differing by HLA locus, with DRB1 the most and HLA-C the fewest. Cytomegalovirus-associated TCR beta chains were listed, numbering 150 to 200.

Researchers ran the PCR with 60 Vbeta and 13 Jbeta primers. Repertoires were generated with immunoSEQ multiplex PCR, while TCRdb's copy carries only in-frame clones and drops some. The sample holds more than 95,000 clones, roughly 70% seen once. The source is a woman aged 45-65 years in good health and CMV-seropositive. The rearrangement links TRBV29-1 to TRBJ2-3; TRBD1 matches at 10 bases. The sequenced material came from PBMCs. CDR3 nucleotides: TGCAGCGTGACAGGGGGCCAGAGCACAGATACGCAGTATTTT. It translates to CSVTGGQSTDTQYF.